This entry describes one TCR beta chain. Its antigen target is currently unknown. One base away there is no much larger clone; base qualities are not given. Sequences SGHVS (CDR1) and FQNEAQ (CDR2) are obtained from the germline V gene. Here V drops 5 bases and J drops 4 bases, and the junction holds 8 bases not matched to any gene. The CDR3 covers 15 residues, taking in both the cysteine and the phenylalanine. Only CDR3 DNA remains: 45 bases, in frame from the first base. Receptors were amplified or captured by the immunoSEQ multiplex PCR assay. For the multiplex PCR, a mixture combining 60 forward primers for TCR Vbeta segments and 13 reverse primers for TCR Jbeta segments was used. The CDR3 region of rearranged TCR beta genes was amplified from genomic DNA by a multiplex PCR assay. On the Illumina HiSeq System, the amplified TCR beta libraries were sequenced as 87-base-pair reads. On the authors' methods: In a later analysis, around 80 million unique TCR beta chains were counted across the approximately 640 repertoires, and around 10 million of these chains were shared by at least two donors. Raw reads were error-corrected and collapsed into unique sequences by a nearest-neighbor algorithm in which closely related sequences were merged to remove PCR and sequencing errors. CDR3 sequences were aligned to IMGT reference sequences to assign V, D and J gene segments. For a sequence to be retained, a match of at least six nucleotides to both a V gene segment and a J gene segment was required. Rearrangements were classified as productive when the CDR3 lacked stop codons and remained in frame with V and J, and all other rearrangements were classified as non-productive. Following IMGT convention, CDR3 was defined as the stretch from the second conserved V-encoded cysteine up to the conserved J-encoded phenylalanine. The earlier analysis of some 550 of the donors excluded any sequence lacking an unambiguous match to a single V gene segment. An earlier analysis of several hundred of the donors called V segments functional above 56.7% productive rearrangements and segregating when the between-donor standard deviation exceeded 5%. A statistical classification framework was built to diagnose cytomegalovirus status from the catalog of TCR beta chain sequences. A later analysis assigned V and J genes by comparing TCR nucleotide sequences with IMGT/GENE-DB human TR gene sequences. A later analysis assigned CDR3 sequences and most-parsimonious VDJ recombination scenarios with the TCRdist pipeline. A later analysis defined each TCR beta chain by its CDR3 amino acid sequence plus V-gene family, and excluded reads lacking a unique V-gene family. A later analysis removed roughly 590 highly shared, low-generation-probability nucleotide sequences to deal with suspected cross-contamination and a sequencing artifact. In a later analysis, a clonal expansion index was calculated for each public chain from normalized within-repertoire ranks of inferred template counts. Generation probabilities in a later analysis came from a VDJ recombination model fitted to out-of-frame rearrangements, and those results were checked against IGoR. In a later analysis, hypergeometric tests were used to score TCR-TCR, TCR-HLA and TCR-CMV co-occurrence, with a repertoire-size bias correction applied to TCR pairs. A later analysis estimated false discovery rates by permuting HLA or CMV assignments 20 times. In a later analysis, co-occurring TCRs were grouped using DBSCAN, with TCRdist sequence similarity added in when clustering inside HLA-allele-positive subsets. Repertoires with fewer than 30,000 or more than 120,000 public chains, plus five repertoires with anomalous nucleotide sharing, were excluded from co-occurrence clustering. TCRdb mirrors the immuneACCESS table, restricted to in-frame sequences. Some clones are absent from its copies; in checked studies, under half trace to an unresolved V gene, and the reason for the others is unknown. The V and J calls and the clone size are those of that table, but D and trimming were determined from the DNA. Present in this sample are about 110,000 clones, just under 70% of which were seen just once. The ten top clones hold 5.4% of the sample.

This sample is part of a study of cytomegalovirus exposure and HLA in healthy donors (dated by TCRdb to about 2017). Study-level background: An earlier analysis of approximately 550 of the donors reported 250 to 300 Gb of sequence data and roughly 110 million unique TCR beta sequences from about 200 million T cells. Alongside the repertoire data, information on donor age, sex, ethnicity and CMV serostatus was compiled. Among about 400 genotyped donors of the cohort, an average of around 250,000 unique TCR beta nucleotide sequences was sequenced per donor, of which about 18% were non-productive. About five DR-DQ haplotypes were handled as single units for association and clustering because linkage in the cohort was strong. Rather than drawing on any new phenotypic data, the later analysis identified candidate immune exposures from TCR beta sequences and the way those sequences occurred across donors. A later analysis re-analyzed previously published TCR beta repertoires from approximately 700 donors and added high-resolution HLA genotyping to study TCR occurrence patterns. Genome-wide SNP genotypes for about 55% of the roughly 670 donors were used in a later genetic analysis, which treated that subset as a discovery cohort. Typing coverage differed by locus: A, B, C, DRB1 and DQB1 were typed in roughly 620-630 donors, DQA1 in around 500, DPA1 in approximately 610, and DPB1 in 400 to 490. Using immunosequencing, the study profiled T cell repertoires from around 680 subjects and related those repertoires to cytomegalovirus serostatus. In an earlier analysis of 550 to 700 of the donors, high-throughput TCR beta sequencing was used to judge whether each TCR beta V gene segment behaved as functional or pseudogenic. Besides the first cohort of roughly 660 subjects, a separate validation cohort made up of 120 or so different subjects was used. The study was designed to test whether signatures of past pathogen exposure could be identified by cataloging public T cell receptors. Class I and class II HLA loci were covered by the typing at four-digit resolution. To predict cytomegalovirus infection status, the study brought together high-throughput TCR immunosequencing, statistical association of individual TCRs with disease status, and machine learning. Around 300 gigabases of sequencing data and tens of millions of unique TCR sequences were included in an early release covering about 600 HLA-typed donors. The genetic ancestry cluster associated with self-reported Caucasian donors included 70% to 85% of the roughly 410 genotyped donors. All discovery cohort repertoires had been generated on a single sequencing platform.

The cohort was made up of 666 healthy bone marrow donors. At the time of sampling, every cohort member was nominally healthy, though immune exposures that went unrecorded were likely present. The donor tested CMV seropositive, placing the donor among the 289 seropositive members of the cohort. Every donor gave a peripheral blood sample, and the peripheral blood mononuclear cells from that sample were used for TCR beta sequencing. Genomic DNA extraction from the blood cell samples was performed with the Qiagen DNeasy Blood Extraction Kit. Study-wide conclusions, independent of this receptor: Linkage disequilibrium might explain the correlated functional status among segregating V segments, but an unknown experimental factor could not be ruled out. A few of the identified cytomegalovirus-associated TCR beta chains were confirmed in vitro to be specific for cytomegalovirus antigens. A later analysis found that most CMV-associated TCR beta chains appeared HLA-restricted, with HLA associations seemingly driven largely by CMV exposure. Roughly 15 rarely observed V segments, including chromosome 9 orphons, were excluded from the earlier analysis of approximately 600 of the donors because counts were too low. Broadly in line with IMGT annotations, most TCR beta V segments showed up in productive rearrangements about 87% or about 30% of the time in an earlier analysis of approximately 640 of the donors. In a later analysis, HLA-associated TCR beta chains showed more clonal expansion and lower generation probabilities than non-associated chains that were equally common. The presence/absence analyses assumed that sequencing depth was roughly uniform across donors, and that assumption may not be true. According to a later analysis, parvovirus B19, influenza, CMV and Epstein-Barr virus appeared linked to several top co-occurrence clusters. A later genetic analysis reported fewer N-insertions in productive TCRs among donors in an Asian-associated ancestry cluster than the roughly 650-donor mean. In both the original and validation cohorts, the classifier was reported to diagnose cytomegalovirus status with high specificity and sensitivity. A later analysis found that TCR association rates varied across HLA loci, with DRB1 alleles showing the most associated TCRs and HLA-C alleles the fewest. When HLA alleles, especially DR and DQ, strongly co-occurred, attributing TCR associations to individual alleles was difficult. Across donors, most TCR sequences were observed very rarely, whereas some public TCRs were present in many individuals. Because the 87-base-pair reads could not distinguish some IMGT-functional V segments, including TRBV6-2 and TRBV6-3, those segments were excluded. A further reported finding was that TCR beta sequences accurately predicted the HLA-A and HLA-B alleles for most subjects in the first cohort. This cohort had only TCR beta chains sequenced, and the lack of alpha or paired-chain data limited which features could be detected. In the study, 164 TCR beta chains were listed as associated with cytomegalovirus. At a false discovery rate of 0.05, a later analysis linked under 20,000 TCR beta sequences to specific HLA alleles. V-gene and J-gene trimming of TCR beta chains was associated with a missense DCLRE1C variant in a later genetic analysis, and the association was replicated in an independent cohort. A group of highly shared sequence variants was considered likely to be a technical artifact of the sequencing pipeline. According to the authors, the approach could potentially be generalized to other disease states and immunological phenotypes. Because HLA typing was unavailable for some donors at each locus, only the typed subset was used in association tests. For the cohort, immune exposure information was limited to CMV serostatus.

The chain uses TRBV7-8 and TRBJ2-1; a stretch of 7 junction bases matches TRBD2. The sequence was collected from a woman between 70 and 85 years old in good health and CMV-seropositive. Input material: PBMCs. DNA sequence: TGTGCCAGCAGCAGACTAGCAGACTATTACAATGAGCAGTTCTTC. It codes for CASSRLADYYNEQFF.